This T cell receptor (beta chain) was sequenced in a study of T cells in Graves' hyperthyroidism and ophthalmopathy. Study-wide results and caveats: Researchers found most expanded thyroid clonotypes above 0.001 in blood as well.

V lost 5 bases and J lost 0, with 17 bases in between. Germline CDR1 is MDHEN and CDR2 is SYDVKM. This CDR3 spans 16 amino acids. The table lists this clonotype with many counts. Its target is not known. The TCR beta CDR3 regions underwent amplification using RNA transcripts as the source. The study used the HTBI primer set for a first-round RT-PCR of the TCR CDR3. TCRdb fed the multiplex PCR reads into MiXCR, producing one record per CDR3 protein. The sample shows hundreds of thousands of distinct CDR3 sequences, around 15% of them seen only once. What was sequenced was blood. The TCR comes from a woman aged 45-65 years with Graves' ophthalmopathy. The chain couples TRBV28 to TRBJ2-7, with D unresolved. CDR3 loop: CASSPPRSISSYEQYF. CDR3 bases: TGTGCCAGCAGTCCCCCTCGTTCAATAAGCTCCTACGAGCAGTACTTC.